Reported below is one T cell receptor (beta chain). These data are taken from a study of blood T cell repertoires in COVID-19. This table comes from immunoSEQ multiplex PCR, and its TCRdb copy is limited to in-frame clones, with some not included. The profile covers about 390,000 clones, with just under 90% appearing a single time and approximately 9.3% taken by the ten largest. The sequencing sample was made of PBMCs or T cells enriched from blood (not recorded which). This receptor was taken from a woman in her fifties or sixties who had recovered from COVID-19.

The CDR3 sequence: CASSSRGVGGYTF. The CDR3 region has the DNA TGTGCCAGCAGCTCGCGGGGGGTCGGAGGCTACACCTTC. The J gene is TRBJ1-2, the V gene TRBV11-2; tentative D call: TRBD1 (5 bases). Germline V gene data show CDR1 as SGHAT and CDR2 as FQNNGV. Deletions cut 4 bases from V and 8 bases from J, with 14 bases between. The CDR3 is made up of 13 amino acids.